This TCR beta chain originates from a study of blood T cell repertoires in COVID-19. Study in general: The United States, Italy and Spain provided the acute and convalescent COVID-19 samples. PBMCs, B-cell-depleted T cells, or T cells provided the cDNA or gDNA that made up the material.

This clone was counted only a few times. In germline, CDR1 is SGHVS, CDR2 FNYEAQ. Losses at the gene ends were 3 bases for V and 5 bases for J; bases not matched to a gene: 11. CDR3 length equals 17 residues. Study processing details: It was from reference gene primer amplification that nucleated cell counts were estimated. The method was immunoSEQ multiplex PCR; TCRdb's version includes in-frame clones alone and lacks a portion of them. The DNA gave D and trimming, while V, J and clone size come from that table. The data show approximately 260,000 clones, around 85% seen once. Sequences were obtained from peripheral blood. The TCR comes from a woman of 80 years or more with acute or convalescent COVID-19. The chain is built from TRBV7-6 and TRBJ2-7; TRBD1 matches 12 bases. CDR3 residues: CASSLSEFRDRGHEQYF. The DNA of the CDR3 is TGTGCCAGCAGCTTGTCGGAATTCCGGGACAGGGGGCACGAGCAGTACTTC. The entire variable domain, with the rest obtained from reference TRBV7-6 and TRBJ2-7, is as follows: GAGVSQSPRYKVTKRGQDVALRCDPISGHVSLYWYRQALGQGPEFLTYFNYEAQQDKSGLPNDRFSAERPEGSISTLTIQRTEQRDSAMYRCASSLSEFRDRGHEQYFGPGTRLTVT.